A selection of T cell receptor beta chains follows, all from one sample in a study of spatial heterogeneity in lung cancer. From the 5' RACE reads, TCRdb called clonotypes with MiXCR, one entry per CDR3 protein. The sample has roughly 79,000 distinct CDR3 sequences, around an eighth seen once. The material sequenced was PBMCs, taken at surgery. These receptors originate from a male donor with early-stage non-small cell lung cancer. The CDR3 runs from the conserved cysteine through the conserved F or W. The D gene is left open where the match is weak. Only some rows state a clone size, as once, few, many or a class for expanded clones.

V gene	clone size	D gene	J gene	CDR3 DNA	CDR3 protein
TRBV7-7	few	NA	TRBJ2-2	TGTGCCAGCAGCCCCTATGAGGCCGGGGAGCTGTTTTTT	CASSPYEAGELFF
TRBV3-1	many	NA	TRBJ1-5	TGTGCCAGCAGCCTCCATTCCAATCAGCCCCAGCATTTT	CASSLHSNQPQHF
TRBV29-1	NA	NA	TRBJ2-2	TGCAGCGTTGGTTTCTCGGGCCCTTCCATCGGGGAGCTGTTTTTT	CSVGFSGPSIGELFF
TRBV5-1	once	TRBD1	TRBJ2-7	TGCGCCAGCAGCAGAAGCCGACAGGGTAGCTCCTACGAGCAGTACTTC	CASSRSRQGSSYEQYF
TRBV5-1	few	NA	TRBJ1-1	TGCGCCAGCAGCTCACCCCGGTCAGGTGGCACTGAAGCTTTCTTT	CASSSPRSGGTEAFF
TRBV7-9	NA	NA	TRBJ2-7	TGTGCCAGCAGCTTAGTAGGGGCCGAGCAGTACTTC	CASSLVGAEQYF
TRBV5-1	few	NA	TRBJ2-7	TGCGCCAGCAGCTTGCAGGGCAGGGCTTCCTACGAGCAGTACTTC	CASSLQGRASYEQYF
TRBV15	NA	TRBD1	TRBJ2-7	TGTGCCACCAGCCGCCGGGACAGGGGCCTGGGGGAGCAGTACTTC	CATSRRDRGLGEQYF
TRBV5-1	NA	TRBD1	TRBJ2-5	TGCGCCAGCAGCACGACAGGGGGCCAAGAGACCCAGTACTTC	CASSTTGGQETQYF
TRBV11-3	NA	TRBD1	TRBJ1-1	TGTGCCAGCAGCATCCGGACAGGGGCTACGGGACCGGACACTGAAGCTTTCTTT	CASSIRTGATGPDTEAFF
TRBV4-1	few	NA	TRBJ2-5	TGCGCCAGCAGCCAGTCACCGGGAATGACACAAGAGACCCAGTACTTC	CASSQSPGMTQETQYF
TRBV29-1	many	NA	TRBJ1-5	TGCAGCGTATATTCGACCGGGTCTGATCAGCCCCAGCATTTT	CSVYSTGSDQPQHF
TRBV5-5	few	TRBD2	TRBJ2-7	TGTGCCAGCAGCTGGACTAGCGGCCCCTACGAGCAGTACTTC	CASSWTSGPYEQYF
TRBV3-1	NA	NA	TRBJ2-6	TGTGCCAGCAGCCGTGCGGGGAACTCTGGGGCCAACGTCCTGACTTTC	CASSRAGNSGANVLTF
TRBV30	NA	NA	TRBJ2-3	TGTGCCTGGAGTGCAGGCCATAGCACAGATACGCAGTATTTT	CAWSAGHSTDTQYF
TRBV2	few	NA	TRBJ2-7	TGTGCCAGCAGTGAAGCTACAATACTAGAGATTGGATCCTACGAGCAGTACTTC	CASSEATILEIGSYEQYF
TRBV6-1	NA	NA	TRBJ1-5	TGTGCCAGCAGTGAAGCGATCCATCAGCCCCAGCATTTT	CASSEAIHQPQHF
TRBV19	many	TRBD1	TRBJ1-1	TGTGCCAGTAGTGTCGGGACAGTCAATGAAGCTTTCTTT	CASSVGTVNEAFF
TRBV29-1	few	NA	TRBJ2-7	TGCAGCGTTGAGGGGATCTACGAGCAGTACTTC	CSVEGIYEQYF
TRBV19	NA	NA	TRBJ2-5	TGTGCCAGTAGTTCCGGGCCGTGGGAGACCCAGTACTTC	CASSSGPWETQYF
TRBV10-3	NA	NA	TRBJ2-2	TGTGCCATCAGTGGTTGGGACGGCGAGGACACCGGGGAGCTGTTTTTT	CAISGWDGEDTGELFF
TRBV20-1	many	NA	TRBJ1-1	TGCAGTGCTCCAACCCCGGGCCTTGTGGGAACTGAAGCTTTCTTT	CSAPTPGLVGTEAFF
TRBV5-1	many	NA	TRBJ2-1	TGCGCCAGCAGCTTGGGGGGGGCAGACAATGAGCAGTTCTTC	CASSLGGADNEQFF
TRBV11-2	NA	NA	TRBJ1-2	TGTGACAGCAGCCCGGAATGGAGGGGTGGGGGCTACACCTTC	CDSSPEWRGGGYTF
TRBV12-3/TRBV12-4	NA	NA	TRBJ2-1	TGTGCCAGCGGGGCGGAGCCTTCTAGGGGTGAGCAGTTCTTC	CASGAEPSRGEQFF
TRBV27	NA	TRBD2	TRBJ2-5	TGTGCCAGCAGTTTACGTAGCGGGAGGGCGGGAGAGACCCAGTACTTC	CASSLRSGRAGETQYF
TRBV10-3	NA	NA	TRBJ2-2	TGTGCCACGACAGAGAACACCGGGGAGCTGTTTTTT	CATTENTGELFF
TRBV12-3/TRBV12-4	NA	TRBD2	TRBJ2-5	TGTGCCAGCAGAGGACTAGGGATGGGGGAGACCCAGTACTTC	CASRGLGMGETQYF
TRBV24-1	many	NA	TRBJ2-7	TGTGCCACCAGTGATATATTTGGCCCGAAGGTGGCCTACGAGCAGTACTTC	CATSDIFGPKVAYEQYF
TRBV6-5	few	NA	TRBJ2-7	TGTGCCAGCAGCGTACTAGGTCAATCGGGGGAGCAGTACTTC	CASSVLGQSGEQYF
TRBV5-1	few	TRBD2	TRBJ2-2	TGCGCCAGCAGCTTAGCGGGAGGGAACACCGGGGAGCTGTTTTTT	CASSLAGGNTGELFF
TRBV20-1	NA	NA	TRBJ2-5	TGCAGTGCTAGACCCGACTCGGAAGAGACCCAGTACTTC	CSARPDSEETQYF
TRBV24-1	NA	TRBD2	TRBJ2-1	TGTGCCACCAGTGGTACTAGCGGCTACAATGAGCAGTTCTTC	CATSGTSGYNEQFF
TRBV24-1	NA	TRBD2	TRBJ2-2	TGTGCCACCAGTGATCAGGGGACTAGCGGGAGTCGGGCTATGAACACCGGGGAGCTGTTTTTT	CATSDQGTSGSRAMNTGELFF
TRBV30	few	NA	TRBJ2-1	TGTGCCTGGAGTGGAGGGCGACGGGGCTACAATGAGCAGTTCTTC	CAWSGGRRGYNEQFF
TRBV12-3/TRBV12-4	few	TRBD1	TRBJ1-4	TGTGCCAGCAGTCCCGGGGACAGGGAATCCGGAAAACTGTTTTTT	CASSPGDRESGKLFF
TRBV20-1	NA	TRBD1	TRBJ1-1	TGCAGTGCTAGCGCCGACAGGGGAGGAGAAGCTTTCTTT	CSASADRGGEAFF
TRBV12-3/TRBV12-4	few	NA	TRBJ1-1	TGTGCCAGCAGTTTCCTCTCGGGAGACACTGAAGCTTTCTTT	CASSFLSGDTEAFF
TRBV2	NA	TRBD2	TRBJ2-5	TGTGCCAGCAGTGACTTAGCGGGGGGACAAGAGACCCAGTACTTC	CASSDLAGGQETQYF
TRBV7-2	NA	NA	TRBJ2-7	TGTGCCAGCAGCCCTCCCGGATTATCCTACGAGCAGTACTTC	CASSPPGLSYEQYF
TRBV5-1	few	NA	TRBJ2-3	TGCGCCAGCAGCCGGGGCGAGCAGGGCAACACAGATACGCAGTATTTT	CASSRGEQGNTDTQYF
TRBV3-1	few	NA	TRBJ2-1	TGTGCCACCCGTGGTGGGGGAGGAGTGCAGTTCTTC	CATRGGGGVQFF
TRBV2	many	NA	TRBJ2-2	TGTGCCAGCAGTGAGGGGCCACTATCCACCGGGGAGCTGTTTTTT	CASSEGPLSTGELFF
TRBV3-1	few	TRBD1	TRBJ1-1	TGTGCCAGCACGGACAGGGGGCAGGCGGGGAACAAAGCTTTCTTT	CASTDRGQAGNKAFF
TRBV5-5	few	NA	TRBJ2-3	TGTGCCAGCAGCTCATCGGTTGGCACAGATACGCAGTATTTT	CASSSSVGTDTQYF
TRBV12-3/TRBV12-4	few	NA	TRBJ2-5	TGTGCCAGCGGAGGGTTCCAAGAGACCCAGTACTTC	CASGGFQETQYF